The 5 T cell receptor beta chains reported below all come from one sample, sequenced in a study of blood T cell repertoires in COVID-19. Profiling relied on immunoSEQ multiplex PCR, and the TCRdb table lists in-frame clones only, not all of them. Among tens of thousands of clones listed, 89% were seen once. Sequencing used peripheral blood. The receptors were gathered from a man between 45 and 60 years old with acute or convalescent COVID-19.

The genes are TRBV5-1 and TRBJ1-1; weak D call: TRBD1 (5 bases). Germline CDR1 reads SGHRS; CDR2 reads YFSETQ. The V end lost 5 bases, the J end lost 1 base, and 6 bases lay between the germline ends. CDR3 length: 12 amino acids. CDR3 sequence reads: CASRGQNTEAFF. DNA for the CDR3: TGCGCCAGCAGGGGGCAGAACACTGAAGCTTTCTTT.

Here the CDR3 reads CASQGGKHYNEQFF. The CDR3 DNA reads as TGTGCCAGCCAGGGGGGTAAACACTACAATGAGCAGTTCTTC. The chain links TRBV3-1 (or the pseudogene TRBV3-2) to TRBJ2-1; a weak D match, TRBD1 (7 bases). The V and J ends lost 8 bases and 3 bases respectively, with 14 bases between them. This CDR3 contains 14 residues. Germline CDR1 and CDR2: LGHDT and YNNKEL (reference sequence).

The chain is built from TRBV27 and TRBJ2-2; D is perhaps TRBD1 (6 bases). Trimming took 2 bases from V and 6 from J, leaving 16 bases between them. The CDR3 has 16 residues. Germline assignment: CDR1 MNHEY and CDR2 SMNVEV (reference sequence). This CDR3 reads CASSLTSGVLPGELFF. The CDR3 DNA sequence: TGTGCCAGCAGTTTAACCTCAGGGGTCCTCCCCGGGGAGCTGTTTTTT.

V and J are TRBV28 and TRBJ2-1; TRBD2 might be the D (6 bases). Germline V CDR1 and CDR2: MDHEN, SYDVKM. This CDR3 is 15 amino acids long. V shed 10 bases and J shed 5 bases, with 21 bases lying between them. The CDR3 nucleotides are TGTGCCACCGCCGACGCGGGGAGTGTCGACAATGAGCAGTTCTTC. Its protein is CATADAGSVDNEQFF. The full variable domain, rest sourced from reference TRBV28 and TRBJ2-1, is DVKVTQSSRYLVKRTGEKVFLECVQDMDHENMFWYRQDPGLGLRLIYFSYDVKMKEKGDIPEGYSVSREKKERFSLILESASTNQTSMYLCATADAGSVDNEQFFGPGTRLTVL.

Turning to this clone: Within the sample, other DNA sequences also encode this same CDR3. The rearrangement joins TRBV5-6 to TRBJ1-2; D perhaps matches TRBD1 (5 bases). V was pared by 0 bases and J by 3 bases, with 9 bases between. The CDR3 has 14 amino acids. Germline CDR1 reads SGHDT; CDR2 reads YYEEEE. The DNA for the CDR3 is TGTGCCAGCAGCTTGGAGCGGGGCGACTATGGCTACACCTTC. It specifies CASSLERGDYGYTF.